The clone carrying this TCR beta chain was seen many times. What it binds is not known. The sample is drawn from a study of neurological immune-mediated disorders. Looked up from germline, CDR1 is SGHRS and CDR2 is YFSETQ. The CDR3 is 13 amino acids. The V end lost 4 bases, the J end lost 3 bases, and 11 bases lay between the germline ends. Regarding the study as a whole: Association with the multiple sclerosis repertoire cluster was not found for any clinical or MRI feature.

The cDNA was generated by 5'RACE with 10-nucleotide random UMIs. TCRdb reprocessed the 5' RACE reads via MiXCR and lists one record per CDR3 protein. The sample lists around 62,000 distinct CDR3 sequences; over 4% were seen once. The receptor comes from a man over 45 with multiple sclerosis. The rearrangement links TRBV5-1 to TRBJ2-7, with a weak D call TRBD1 (5 bases). The source material was PBMCs. The chain's CDR3 is CASSQDSSYEQYF. The CDR3 DNA reads as TGCGCCAGCAGCCAAGACAGCAGCTACGAGCAGTACTTC. Combining the CDR3 with reference TRBV5-1 and TRBJ2-7 gives the whole variable domain KAGVTQTPRYLIKTRGQQVTLSCSPISGHRSVSWYQQTPGQGLQFLFEYFSETQRNKGNFPGRFSGRQFSNSRSEMNVSTLELGDSALYLCASSQDSSYEQYFGPGTRLTVT.